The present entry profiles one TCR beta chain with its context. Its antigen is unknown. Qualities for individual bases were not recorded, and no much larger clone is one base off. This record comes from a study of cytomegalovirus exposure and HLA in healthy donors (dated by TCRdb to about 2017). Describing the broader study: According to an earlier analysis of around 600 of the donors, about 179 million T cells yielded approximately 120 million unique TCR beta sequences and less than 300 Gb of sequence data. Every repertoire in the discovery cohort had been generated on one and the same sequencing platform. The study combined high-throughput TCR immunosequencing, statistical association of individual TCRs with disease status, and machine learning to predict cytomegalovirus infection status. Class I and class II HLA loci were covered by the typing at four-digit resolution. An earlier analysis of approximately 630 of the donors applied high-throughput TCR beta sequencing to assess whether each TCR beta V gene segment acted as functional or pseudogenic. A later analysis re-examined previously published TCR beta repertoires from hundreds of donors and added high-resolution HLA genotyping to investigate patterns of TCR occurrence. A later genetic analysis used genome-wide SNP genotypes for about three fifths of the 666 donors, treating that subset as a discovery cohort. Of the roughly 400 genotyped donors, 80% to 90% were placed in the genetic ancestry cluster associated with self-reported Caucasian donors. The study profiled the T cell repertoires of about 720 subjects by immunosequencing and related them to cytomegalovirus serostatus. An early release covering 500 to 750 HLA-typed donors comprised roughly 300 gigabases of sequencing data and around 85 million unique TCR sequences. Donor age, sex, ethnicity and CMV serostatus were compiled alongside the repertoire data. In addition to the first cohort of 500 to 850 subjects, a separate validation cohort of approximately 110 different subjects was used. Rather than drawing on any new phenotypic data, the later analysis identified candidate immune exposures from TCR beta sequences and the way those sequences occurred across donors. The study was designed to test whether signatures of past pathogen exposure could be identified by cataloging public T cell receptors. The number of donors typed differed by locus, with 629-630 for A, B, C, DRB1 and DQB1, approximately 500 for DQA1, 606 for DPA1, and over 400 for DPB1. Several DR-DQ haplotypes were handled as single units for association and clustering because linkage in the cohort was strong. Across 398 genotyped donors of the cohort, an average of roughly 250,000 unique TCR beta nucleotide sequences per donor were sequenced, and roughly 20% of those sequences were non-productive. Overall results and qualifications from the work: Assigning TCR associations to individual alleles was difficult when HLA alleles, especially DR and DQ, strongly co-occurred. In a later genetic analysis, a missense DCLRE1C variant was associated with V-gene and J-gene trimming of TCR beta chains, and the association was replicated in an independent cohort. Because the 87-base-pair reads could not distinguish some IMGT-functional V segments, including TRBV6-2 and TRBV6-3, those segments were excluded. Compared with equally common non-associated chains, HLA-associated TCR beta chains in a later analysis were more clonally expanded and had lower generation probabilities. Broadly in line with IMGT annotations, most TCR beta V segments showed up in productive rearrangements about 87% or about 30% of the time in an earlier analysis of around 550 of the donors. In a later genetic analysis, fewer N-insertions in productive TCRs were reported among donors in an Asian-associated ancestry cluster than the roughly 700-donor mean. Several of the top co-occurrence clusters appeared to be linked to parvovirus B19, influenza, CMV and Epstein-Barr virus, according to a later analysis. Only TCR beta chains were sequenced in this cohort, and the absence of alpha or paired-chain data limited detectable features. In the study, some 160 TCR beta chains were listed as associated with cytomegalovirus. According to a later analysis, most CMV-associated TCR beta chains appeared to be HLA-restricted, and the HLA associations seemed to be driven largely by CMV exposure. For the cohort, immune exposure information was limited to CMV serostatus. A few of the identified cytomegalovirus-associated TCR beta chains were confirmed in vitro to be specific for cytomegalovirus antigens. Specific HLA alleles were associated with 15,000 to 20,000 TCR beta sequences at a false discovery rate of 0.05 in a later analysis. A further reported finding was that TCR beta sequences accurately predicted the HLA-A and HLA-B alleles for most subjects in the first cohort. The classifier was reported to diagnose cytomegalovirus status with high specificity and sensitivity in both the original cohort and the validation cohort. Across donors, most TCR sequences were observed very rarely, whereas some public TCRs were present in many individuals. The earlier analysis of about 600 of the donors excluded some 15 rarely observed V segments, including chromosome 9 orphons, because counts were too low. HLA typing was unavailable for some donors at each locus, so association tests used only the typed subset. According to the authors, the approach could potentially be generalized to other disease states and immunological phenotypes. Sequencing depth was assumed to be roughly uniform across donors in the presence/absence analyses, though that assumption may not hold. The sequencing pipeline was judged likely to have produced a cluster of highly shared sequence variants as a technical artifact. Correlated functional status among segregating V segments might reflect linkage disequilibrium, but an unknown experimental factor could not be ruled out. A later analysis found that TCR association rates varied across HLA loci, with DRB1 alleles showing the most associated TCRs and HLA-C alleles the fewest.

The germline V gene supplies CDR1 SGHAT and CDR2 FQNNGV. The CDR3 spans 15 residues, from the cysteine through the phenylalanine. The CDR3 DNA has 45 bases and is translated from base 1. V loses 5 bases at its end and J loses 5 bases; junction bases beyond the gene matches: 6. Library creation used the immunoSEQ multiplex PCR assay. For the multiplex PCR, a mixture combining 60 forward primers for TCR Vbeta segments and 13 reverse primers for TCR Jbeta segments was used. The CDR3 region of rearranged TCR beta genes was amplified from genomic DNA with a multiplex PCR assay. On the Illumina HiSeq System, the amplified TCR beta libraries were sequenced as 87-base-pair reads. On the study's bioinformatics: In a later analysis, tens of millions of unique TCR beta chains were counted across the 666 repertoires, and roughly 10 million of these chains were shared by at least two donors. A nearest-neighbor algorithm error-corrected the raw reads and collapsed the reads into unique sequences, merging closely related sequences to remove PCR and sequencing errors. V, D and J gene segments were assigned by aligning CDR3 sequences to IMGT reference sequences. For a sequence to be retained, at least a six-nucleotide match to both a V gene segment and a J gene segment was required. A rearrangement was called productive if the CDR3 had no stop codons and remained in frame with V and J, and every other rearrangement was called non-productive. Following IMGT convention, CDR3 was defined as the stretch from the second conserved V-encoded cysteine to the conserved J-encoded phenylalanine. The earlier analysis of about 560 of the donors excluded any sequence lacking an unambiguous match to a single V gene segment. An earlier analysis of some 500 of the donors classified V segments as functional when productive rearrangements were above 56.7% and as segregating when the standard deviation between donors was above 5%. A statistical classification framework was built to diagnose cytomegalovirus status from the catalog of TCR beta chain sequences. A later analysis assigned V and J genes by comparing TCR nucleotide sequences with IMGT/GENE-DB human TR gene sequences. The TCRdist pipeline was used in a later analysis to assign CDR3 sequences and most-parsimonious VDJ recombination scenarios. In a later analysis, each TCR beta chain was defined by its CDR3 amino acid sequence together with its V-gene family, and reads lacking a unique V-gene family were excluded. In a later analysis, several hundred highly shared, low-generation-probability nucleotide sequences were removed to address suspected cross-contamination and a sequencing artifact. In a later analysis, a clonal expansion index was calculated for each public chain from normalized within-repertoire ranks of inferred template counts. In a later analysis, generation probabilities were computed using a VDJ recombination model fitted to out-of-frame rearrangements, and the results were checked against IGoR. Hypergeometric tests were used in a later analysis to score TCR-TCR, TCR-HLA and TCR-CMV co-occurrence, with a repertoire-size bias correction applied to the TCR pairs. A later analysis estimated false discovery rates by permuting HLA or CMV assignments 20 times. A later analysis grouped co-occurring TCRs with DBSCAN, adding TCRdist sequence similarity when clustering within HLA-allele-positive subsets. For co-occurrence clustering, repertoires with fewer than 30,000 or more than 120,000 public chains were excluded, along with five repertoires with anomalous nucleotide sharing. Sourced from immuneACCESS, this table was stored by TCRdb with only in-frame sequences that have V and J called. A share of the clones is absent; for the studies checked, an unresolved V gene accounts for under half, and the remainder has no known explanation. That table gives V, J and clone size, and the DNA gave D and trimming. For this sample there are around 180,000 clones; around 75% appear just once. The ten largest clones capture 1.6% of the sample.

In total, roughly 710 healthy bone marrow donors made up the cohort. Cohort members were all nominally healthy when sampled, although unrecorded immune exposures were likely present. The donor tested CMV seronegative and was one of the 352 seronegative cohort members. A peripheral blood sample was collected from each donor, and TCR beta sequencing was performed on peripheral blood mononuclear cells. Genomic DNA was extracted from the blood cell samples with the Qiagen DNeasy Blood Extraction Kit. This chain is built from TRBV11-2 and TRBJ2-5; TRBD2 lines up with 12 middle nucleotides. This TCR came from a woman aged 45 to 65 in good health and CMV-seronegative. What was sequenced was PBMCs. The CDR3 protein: CASSPSGGAGETQYF. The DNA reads TGTGCCAGCAGCCCTAGCGGGGGGGCCGGGGAGACCCAGTACTTC.